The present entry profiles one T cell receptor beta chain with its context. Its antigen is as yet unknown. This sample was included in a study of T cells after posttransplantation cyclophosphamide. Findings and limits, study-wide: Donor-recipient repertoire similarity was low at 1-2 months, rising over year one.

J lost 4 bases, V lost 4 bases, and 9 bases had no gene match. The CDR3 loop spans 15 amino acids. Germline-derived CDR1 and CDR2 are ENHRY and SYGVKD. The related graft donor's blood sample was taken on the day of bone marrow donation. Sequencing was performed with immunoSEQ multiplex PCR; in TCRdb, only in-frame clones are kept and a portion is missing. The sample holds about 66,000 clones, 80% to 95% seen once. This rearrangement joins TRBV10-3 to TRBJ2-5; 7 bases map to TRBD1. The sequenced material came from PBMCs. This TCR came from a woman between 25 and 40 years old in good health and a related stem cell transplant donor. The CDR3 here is CAISALTGSGETQYF. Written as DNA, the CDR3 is TGTGCCATCAGTGCCCTGACAGGGAGTGGAGAGACCCAGTACTTC.